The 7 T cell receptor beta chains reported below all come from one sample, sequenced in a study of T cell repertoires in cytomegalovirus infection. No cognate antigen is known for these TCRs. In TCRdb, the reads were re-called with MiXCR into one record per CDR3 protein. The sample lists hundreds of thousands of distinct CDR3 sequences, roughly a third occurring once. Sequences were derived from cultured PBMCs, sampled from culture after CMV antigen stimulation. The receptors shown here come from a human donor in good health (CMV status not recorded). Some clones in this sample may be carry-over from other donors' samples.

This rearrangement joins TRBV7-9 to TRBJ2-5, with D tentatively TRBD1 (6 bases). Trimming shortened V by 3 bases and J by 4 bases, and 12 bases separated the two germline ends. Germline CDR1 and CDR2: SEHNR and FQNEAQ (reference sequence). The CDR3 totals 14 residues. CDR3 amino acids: CASSLQWGRETQYF. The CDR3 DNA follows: TGTGCCAGCAGCTTGCAATGGGGGCGAGAGACCCAGTACTTC.

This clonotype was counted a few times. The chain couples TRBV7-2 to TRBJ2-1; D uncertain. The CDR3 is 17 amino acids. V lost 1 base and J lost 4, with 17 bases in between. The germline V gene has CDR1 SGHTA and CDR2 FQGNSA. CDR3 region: CASSLVVTLLIYNEQFF. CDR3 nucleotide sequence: TGTGCCAGCAGCTTAGTGGTGACCTTATTGATATACAATGAGCAGTTCTTC.

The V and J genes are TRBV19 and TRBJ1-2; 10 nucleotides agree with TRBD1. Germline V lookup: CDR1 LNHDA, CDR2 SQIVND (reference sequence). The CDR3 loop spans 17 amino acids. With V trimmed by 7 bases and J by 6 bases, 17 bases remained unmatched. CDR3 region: CASTWTGTGAIVDGYTF. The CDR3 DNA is TGTGCCAGTACGTGGACCGGGACAGGGGCGATTGTGGATGGCTACACCTTC.

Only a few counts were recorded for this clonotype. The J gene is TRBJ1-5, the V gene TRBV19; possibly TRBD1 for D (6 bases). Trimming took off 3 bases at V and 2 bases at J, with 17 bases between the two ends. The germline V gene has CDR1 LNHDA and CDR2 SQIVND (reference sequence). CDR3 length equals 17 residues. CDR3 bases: TGTGCCAGTAGTATGGTAAGGGGGGCTAAGGGCAATCAGCCCCAGCATTTT. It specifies CASSMVRGAKGNQPQHF. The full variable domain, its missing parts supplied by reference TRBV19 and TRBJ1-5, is DGGITQSPKYLFRKEGQNVTLSCEQNLNHDAMYWYRQDPGQGLRLIYYSQIVNDFQKGDIAEGYSVSREKKESFPLTVTSAQKNPTAFYLCASSMVRGAKGNQPQHFGDGTRLSIL.

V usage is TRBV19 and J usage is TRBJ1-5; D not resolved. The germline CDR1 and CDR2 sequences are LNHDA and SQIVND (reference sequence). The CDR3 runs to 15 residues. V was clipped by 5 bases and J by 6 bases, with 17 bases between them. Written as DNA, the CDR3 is TGTGCCAGTAGTCTCGGCAGCTTAACGGGTCAGCCCCAGCATTTT. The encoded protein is CASSLGSLTGQPQHF. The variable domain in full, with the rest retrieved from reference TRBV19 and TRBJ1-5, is DGGITQSPKYLFRKEGQNVTLSCEQNLNHDAMYWYRQDPGQGLRLIYYSQIVNDFQKGDIAEGYSVSREKKESFPLTVTSAQKNPTAFYLCASSLGSLTGQPQHFGDGTRLSIL.

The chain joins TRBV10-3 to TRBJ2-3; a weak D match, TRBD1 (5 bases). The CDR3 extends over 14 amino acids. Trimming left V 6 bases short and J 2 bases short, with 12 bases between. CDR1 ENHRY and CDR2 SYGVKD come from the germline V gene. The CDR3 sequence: CAISHRQYTDTQYF. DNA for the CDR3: TGTGCCATCAGCCACCGACAGTACACAGATACGCAGTATTTT.

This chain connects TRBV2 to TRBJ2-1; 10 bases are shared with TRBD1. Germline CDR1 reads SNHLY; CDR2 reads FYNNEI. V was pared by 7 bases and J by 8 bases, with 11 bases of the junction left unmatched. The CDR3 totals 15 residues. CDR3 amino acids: CASTPGQGLWYEQFF. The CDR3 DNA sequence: TGTGCCAGCACTCCGGGACAGGGGTTATGGTATGAGCAGTTCTTC.